What follows are 22 T cell receptor beta chains derived from one specimen sequenced in a study of T cell responses to AZD1222 COVID-19 vaccine. Method: immunoSEQ multiplex PCR; TCRdb's copy keeps in-frame clones and lacks some. This table holds over 110,000 clones, almost 90% found once. The specimen was peripheral blood, collected 28 days after the second AZD1222 dose. The receptors derive from an adult who received the AZD1222 COVID-19 vaccine.

The rearrangement links TRBV6-5 to TRBJ2-3; 11 nucleotides agree with TRBD1. Per germline, CDR1 MNHEY and CDR2 SVGAGI. The J segment lost 5 bases and the V segment lost 1 base, leaving 5 bases of the junction unmatched. This CDR3 spans 16 amino acids. The CDR3 is CASSYYGTGGEDTQYF. The CDR3 DNA reads TGTGCCAGCAGTTACTACGGGACAGGGGGTGAAGATACGCAGTATTTT.

The genes are TRBV15 and TRBJ1-2; D perhaps matches TRBD1 (6 bases). With 2 bases removed from V and 1 base from J, the gap between germline ends came to 14 bases. Looked up from germline, CDR1 is LNHNV and CDR2 is YYDKDF (reference sequence). The CDR3 loop spans 16 amino acids. This chain's CDR3 is CATSRTGQPSNYGYTF. CDR3 coding DNA: TGTGCCACCAGCAGAACGGGACAACCAAGTAACTATGGCTACACCTTC.

This clone occurred many times. The chain combines TRBV7-3 with TRBJ1-1, with a possible D match to TRBD1 (5 bases). The ends were cut back, 6 bases at V and 4 bases at J, with 12 bases in the middle. CDR1 SGHTA and CDR2 FQGTGA come from the germline V gene. This CDR3 contains 13 residues. The CDR3 DNA follows: TGTGCCAGCAGACCCTCGGGGGGCACTGAAGCTTTCTTT. This encodes CASRPSGGTEAFF.

The gene calls are TRBV11-2 and TRBJ2-7, with D possibly being TRBD1 (8 bases). The CDR3 extends over 15 amino acids. V was pared by 1 base and J by 6 bases, with 16 bases between. Per germline, CDR1 SGHAT and CDR2 FQNNGV. CDR3 nucleotides: TGTGCCAGCAGCTTAGGGTGGACAGGGAGGGGCGAGCAGTACGTC. Protein product: CASSLGWTGRGEQYV.

This sequence joins TRBV6-5 and TRBJ1-4; no definite D call. V was cut by 4 bases and J by 4 bases, with 10 bases left in between. This CDR3 spans 14 amino acids. The V gene's germline CDR1 is MNHEY and CDR2 SVGAGI. The CDR3 here is CASSSGRINEKLFF. The DNA for the CDR3 is TGTGCCAGCAGTTCGGGCAGGATTAATGAAAAACTGTTTTTT.

The gene calls are TRBV28 and TRBJ2-5; D tentatively reads TRBD1 or TRBD2 (5 bases each). CDR1 and CDR2 (germline): MDHEN, SYDVKM. The CDR3 runs to 13 residues. V was cut by 5 bases and J by 1 base, with 8 bases left in between. This chain's CDR3 is CASSPGTQETQYF. For the CDR3, the DNA is TGTGCCAGCAGTCCCGGGACCCAAGAGACCCAGTACTTC.

Here the CDR3 DNA reads TGTGCCACCAGCAGGTCCGGGACTAATGAAAAACTGTTTTTT. Protein sequence: CATSRSGTNEKLFF. This rearrangement joins TRBV15 to TRBJ1-4; D is unclear. This CDR3 region has 14 residues. Between the trimmed V and J ends, which lost 3 bases and 2 bases, there was a span of 7 bases. Germline V gene lookup returns CDR1 LNHNV and CDR2 YYDKDF (reference sequence).

V is TRBV19 and J is TRBJ2-3; D perhaps matches TRBD1 (6 bases). Germline assignment: CDR1 LNHDA and CDR2 SQIVND (reference sequence). V was trimmed by 1 base and J by 6 bases, leaving 11 bases between them. The CDR3 extends over 14 amino acids. The DNA of the CDR3 is TGTGCCAGTAGTATAGGACAGGTTGGGGATACGCAGTATTTT. It yields the protein CASSIGQVGDTQYF.

The chain links TRBV5-1 to TRBJ1-2; TRBD1 might be the D (5 bases). The CDR3 has 15 amino acids. The germline gives CDR1 SGHRS, CDR2 YFSETQ. V was trimmed by 1 base and J by 3 bases, leaving 13 bases between them. In DNA, the CDR3 is TGCGCCAGCAGCTTGTGGCAGGGCGGGGACTATGGCTACACCTTC. Its protein is CASSLWQGGDYGYTF. Full variable domain (remainder filled in from reference TRBV5-1 and TRBJ1-2): KAGVTQTPRYLIKTRGQQVTLSCSPISGHRSVSWYQQTPGQGLQFLFEYFSETQRNKGNFPGRFSGRQFSNSRSEMNVSTLELGDSALYLCASSLWQGGDYGYTFGSGTRLTVV.

This sequence joins TRBV10-1 and TRBJ1-5; 7 bases agree with TRBD1. Germline CDR1 and CDR2: WNHNN and SYGVQD (reference sequence). CDR3 size: 15 residues. V shed 6 bases and J 1 base; nucleotides not matched to a gene: 6. The CDR3 nucleotides read TGCGCCAGCAGGACTACAGGGGTGAGCAATCAGCCCCAGCATTTT. Its protein is CASRTTGVSNQPQHF.

This chain links TRBV30 with TRBJ1-2; D uncertain. Trimming took 0 bases from V and 7 from J, leaving 21 bases between them. The CDR3 has 16 residues. The germline V gene encodes CDR1 GTSNPN and CDR2 SVGIG (reference sequence). The CDR3, as DNA: TGTGCCTGGAGTGTACACGGGCGGGGAGGGTTTGGTGGCTACACCTTC. Protein product: CAWSVHGRGGFGGYTF.

The rearrangement uses TRBV7-9 and TRBJ2-1; 11 bases align to TRBD2. V shed 3 bases and J 5 bases; nucleotides not matched to a gene: 3. The CDR3 has 15 residues. Per the germline V gene, CDR1 is SEHNR and CDR2 is FQNEAQ (reference sequence). CDR3 bases: TGTGCCAGCAGCTTGGGACTAGCGGCCCACAATGAGCAGTTCTTC. It yields the protein CASSLGLAAHNEQFF.

The V and J genes are TRBV28 and TRBJ1-5; D call uncertain. The CDR3 is 13 amino acids. Germline V gives CDR1 MDHEN, CDR2 SYDVKM. With 1 base removed from V and 8 bases from J, the gap between germline ends came to 9 bases. CDR3 region: CASSLSGRKPQHF. The CDR3 DNA is TGTGCCAGCAGTTTATCTGGCCGAAAGCCCCAGCATTTT.

This sequence joins TRBV5-1 and TRBJ1-1, with a weak D call TRBD1 (5 bases). Germline-derived CDR1 and CDR2 are SGHRS and YFSETQ. V was shortened by 7 bases and J by 1 base, with 17 bases between the two germline ends. The CDR3 contains 15 residues. The CDR3, as DNA: TGCGCCAGCTCTTTGGCGAGGGGCCAGAACACTGAAGCTTTCTTT. Encoded protein: CASSLARGQNTEAFF.

V is TRBV5-5 and J is TRBJ1-5, with D uncertain. The CDR3 length is 12 residues. Trimming shortened V by 4 bases and J by 3 bases, and 5 bases separated the two germline ends. Germline values: CDR1 SGHKS, CDR2 YYEKEE (reference sequence). The CDR3 spells CASSEINQPQHF. The DNA of the CDR3 is TGTGCCAGCAGCGAAATCAATCAGCCCCAGCATTTT.

The V gene is TRBV28, the J gene TRBJ1-2; D gene uncertain. In germline, CDR1 is MDHEN, CDR2 SYDVKM. V was pared by 5 bases and J by 3 bases, with 13 bases between. This CDR3 contains 14 residues. The chain's CDR3 is CASSPRTEYYGYTF. For the CDR3, the DNA is TGTGCCAGCAGTCCTCGGACTGAGTACTATGGCTACACCTTC.

CDR3 region: CSVDLTSPGSKADTQYF. The CDR3 coding sequence is TGCAGCGTTGATCTCACCTCACCCGGGAGTAAAGCAGATACGCAGTATTTT. The chain links TRBV29-1 to TRBJ2-3; D is perhaps TRBD2 (6 bases). Germline V gene lookup returns CDR1 SQVTM and CDR2 ANQGSEA. Trimming cost V 3 bases and J 4 bases, with 23 bases left between them. The CDR3 is 17 amino acids.

The J gene is TRBJ2-7, the V gene TRBV5-4, with a weak D call TRBD1 (5 bases). Trimming shortened V by 2 bases and J by 1 base, and 13 bases separated the two germline ends. This CDR3 is built from 15 residues. Per the germline V gene, CDR1 is SGHNT and CDR2 is YYREEE (reference sequence). CDR3 bases: TGTGCCAGCAGCTTACTGTCGACAGTATCCTACGAGCAGTACGTC. Protein sequence: CASSLLSTVSYEQYV.

The rearrangement links TRBV5-1 to TRBJ1-1, with 10 bases identical to TRBD1. The V gene's germline CDR1 is SGHRS and CDR2 YFSETQ. The length of the CDR3 is 15 residues. Losses at the gene ends were 0 bases for V and 4 bases for J; bases not matched to a gene: 3. For the CDR3, the DNA is TGCGCCAGCAGCTTGGTGGGACAGGGGTCCACTGAAGCTTTCTTT. Translating gives CASSLVGQGSTEAFF.

V and J are TRBV19 and TRBJ1-4; D may be TRBD1 (5 bases). V was cut by 7 bases and J by 7 bases, with 10 bases left in between. The CDR3 loop spans 12 amino acids. Germline CDR1 LNHDA, CDR2 SQIVND (reference sequence). DNA of the CDR3: TGTGCCAGTATGCGGCAGGGTGAAAAACTGTTTTTT. This sequence encodes CASMRQGEKLFF.

The chain is built from TRBV7-2 and TRBJ2-5; 7 nucleotides match TRBD2. CDR1 SGHTA and CDR2 FQGNSA come from the germline V gene. The CDR3 has 15 residues. The junction had 9 bases not matched to a gene; V was cut back by 4 bases and J by 4 bases. The CDR3 DNA reads as TGTGCCAGCAGCTCCACGCAAGCGGGACTAGAGACCCAGTACTTC. Translated, it gives CASSSTQAGLETQYF.

The gene calls are TRBV12-3 or TRBV12-4 and TRBJ1-1; D is uncertain. Trimming removed 2 bases at V and 8 bases at J, with 12 bases between. The CDR3 has 13 residues. CDR3: CASSLRGGGEAFF. In DNA, the CDR3 is TGTGCCAGCAGTTTAAGAGGCGGTGGGGAAGCTTTCTTT.